This section outlines one TCR beta chain sequence together with its context. The sample belongs to a study of blood T cell repertoires in COVID-19. Study at large: COVID-19 samples from acute and convalescent phases originated in the United States, Italy and Spain. PBMCs, B-cell-depleted T cells, or T cells provided the cDNA or gDNA that made up the material.

Authors' methods: By means of reference gene primer amplification, nucleated cell counts were estimated. Clones were read by immunoSEQ multiplex PCR, and TCRdb kept only the in-frame ones, dropping some. The V and J calls and clone size come from that table; D and trimming were worked out from the DNA. The sample lists 45,000 to 70,000 clones, more than 70% occurring once. The CDR3 sequence is 16 residues long. Germline V CDR1 and CDR2: SGHAT, FQNNGV. Trimming took 4 bases from V and 5 from J; bases not matched to a gene: 13. The receptor comes from a man aged 55-75 years with acute or convalescent COVID-19. The sequenced sample was peripheral blood. V usage is TRBV11-2 and J usage is TRBJ2-7, with 8 bases lining up with TRBD1. In nucleotides, the CDR3 is TGTGCCAGCAGCTCCCCGCGGAGACAGGGGTGGAACGAGCAGTACTTC. Protein: CASSSPRRQGWNEQYF.